This TCR beta chain was sequenced for a study of blood T cell repertoires in COVID-19. Study as a whole: The samples span acute and convalescent COVID-19 from the United States, Italy and Spain.

As handled by the study authors: Reference gene primers were amplified, and this amplification served to estimate nucleated cell counts. Assay: immunoSEQ multiplex PCR; the TCRdb copy retains only in-frame clones and omits some. Clone size and V and J calls were adopted from that table, with D and trimming inferred from the DNA. The table lists over 95,000 clones, 84% of them singletons, with about 18% in the top ten. CDR1 MNHEY and CDR2 SMNVEV come from the germline V gene (reference sequence). J gave up 1 base and V 0 bases, and 3 bases lay outside the gene matches. The CDR3 contains 17 residues. In its sample, this clone was seen many times.

The J gene is TRBJ1-5, the V gene TRBV27, with 10 bases fitting TRBD1. The sequenced sample consisted of peripheral blood. The TCR sequence derives from an older woman with acute or convalescent COVID-19. The CDR3 nucleotides are TGTGCCAGCAGTTTATCGGGGGGACAGGGGAGCAATCAGCCCCAGCATTTT. It translates to CASSLSGGQGSNQPQHF.